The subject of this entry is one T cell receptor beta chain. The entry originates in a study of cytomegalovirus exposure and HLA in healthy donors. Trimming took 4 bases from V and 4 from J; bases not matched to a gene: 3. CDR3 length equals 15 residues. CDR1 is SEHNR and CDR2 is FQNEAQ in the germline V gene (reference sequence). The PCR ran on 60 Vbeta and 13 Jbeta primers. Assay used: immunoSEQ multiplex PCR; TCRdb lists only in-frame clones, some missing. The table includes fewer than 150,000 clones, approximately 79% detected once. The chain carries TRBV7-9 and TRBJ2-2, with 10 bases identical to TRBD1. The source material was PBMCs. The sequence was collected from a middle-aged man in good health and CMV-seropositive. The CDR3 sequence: CASSSWDRGTGELFF. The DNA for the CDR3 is TGTGCCAGCAGCTCGTGGGACAGGGGCACCGGGGAGCTGTTTTTT.